The next 8 T cell receptor beta chains were all read from a single sample in a study of PD-L1 blockade in urothelial cancer. Profiling relied on immunoSEQ multiplex PCR, and the TCRdb table lists in-frame clones only, not all of them. The sample holds approximately 32,000 clones, more than 65% seen once. The input for sequencing was PBMCs, taken around atezolizumab (anti-PD-L1) treatment. Receptors originate from a man in his fifties or sixties with urothelial cancer.

V is TRBV19 and J is TRBJ1-1, with D maybe TRBD1 (5 bases). Between the trimmed V and J ends, which lost 3 bases and 5 bases, there was a span of 16 bases. Germline CDR1 LNHDA, CDR2 SQIVND (reference sequence). This CDR3 is built from 15 residues. CDR3 sequence: CASSIFGGGLTEAFF. The CDR3 DNA reads as TGTGCCAGTAGTATTTTCGGGGGGGGGTTGACTGAAGCTTTCTTT.

Here the CDR3 reads CASSVADKGGRQDTQYF. Written as DNA, the CDR3 is TGTGCCAGCAGCGTCGCCGATAAGGGCGGGAGGCAAGATACGCAGTATTTT. The chain recombines TRBV9 with TRBJ2-3; 8 positions agree with TRBD2. The germline CDR1 and CDR2 sequences are SGDLS and YYNGEE. The CDR3 contains 17 residues. The V segment lost 2 bases and the J segment 5 bases; nucleotides outside the gene matches: 13.

The J gene is TRBJ2-5, the V gene TRBV5-4; 8 bases are shared with TRBD2. The CDR3 has 17 residues. CDR1 and CDR2 from the germline V gene are SGHNT and YYREEE (reference sequence). Trimming took 4 bases from V and 5 from J; bases not matched to a gene: 16. CDR3 region: CASSPGRGAVRGETQYF. Here the CDR3 DNA reads TGTGCCAGCAGCCCCGGGAGGGGGGCCGTCCGCGGGGAGACCCAGTACTTC.

Written as DNA, the CDR3 is TGTGCCAGCAGCTCCCAAACTGCGAACACTGAAGCTTTCTTT. Protein sequence: CASSSQTANTEAFF. V gene TRBV7-8 combines with J gene TRBJ1-1; D unresolved. V was clipped by 4 bases and J by 1 base, with 10 bases between them. Per the germline V gene, CDR1 is SGHVS and CDR2 is FQNEAQ. This CDR3 region has 14 residues.

This chain links TRBV5-5 with TRBJ2-7, with 8 bases that match TRBD1. Germline V gene lookup returns CDR1 SGHKS and CDR2 YYEKEE (reference sequence). With V trimmed by 4 bases and J by 3 bases, 3 bases remained unmatched. The CDR3 is 13 amino acids. The CDR3 region has the DNA TGTGCCAGCAGCGAAACAGGGGGCTACGAGCAGTACTTC. Protein: CASSETGGYEQYF. Combining the CDR3 with reference TRBV5-5 and TRBJ2-7 gives the whole variable domain DAGVTQSPTHLIKTRGQQVTLRCSPISGHKSVSWYQQVLGQGPQFIFQYYEKEERGRGNFPDRFSARQFPNYSSELNVNALLLGDSALYLCASSETGGYEQYFGPGTRLTVT.

This chain connects TRBV2 to TRBJ1-5, with 7 bases matching TRBD1. Germline trimming cut 6 bases from V and 0 bases from J; bases unmatched to any gene: 5. The CDR3 loop spans 15 amino acids. Germline V gene sequence: CDR1 SNHLY, CDR2 FYNNEI. As DNA, the CDR3 is TGTGCCAGCAGCCGACAGGGAAGTAGCAATCAGCCCCAGCATTTT. This codes for CASSRQGSSNQPQHF.

The chain employs TRBV7-9 and TRBJ2-6; 9 bases fit TRBD1. The CDR3 is 18 residues long. Germline V gene data show CDR1 as SEHNR and CDR2 as FQNEAQ (reference sequence). J gave up 0 bases and V 4 bases, and 7 bases lay outside the gene matches. The CDR3 nucleotides are TGTGCCAGCAGCTACCACAGGGGGCGTTACTCTGGGGCCAACGTCCTGACTTTC. Translating it yields CASSYHRGRYSGANVLTF.

The chain recombines TRBV27 with TRBJ2-1; the D gene is possibly TRBD1 (7 bases). Trimming removed 3 bases at V and 5 bases at J, with 26 bases between. CDR1 and CDR2 (germline): MNHEY, SMNVEV (reference sequence). This CDR3 contains 19 residues. CDR3 nucleotide sequence: TGTGCCAGCAGTTTCTTTCTCGGAGGGGGCGCTTCGAGGAACAATGAGCAGTTCTTC. Protein sequence: CASSFFLGGGASRNNEQFF.